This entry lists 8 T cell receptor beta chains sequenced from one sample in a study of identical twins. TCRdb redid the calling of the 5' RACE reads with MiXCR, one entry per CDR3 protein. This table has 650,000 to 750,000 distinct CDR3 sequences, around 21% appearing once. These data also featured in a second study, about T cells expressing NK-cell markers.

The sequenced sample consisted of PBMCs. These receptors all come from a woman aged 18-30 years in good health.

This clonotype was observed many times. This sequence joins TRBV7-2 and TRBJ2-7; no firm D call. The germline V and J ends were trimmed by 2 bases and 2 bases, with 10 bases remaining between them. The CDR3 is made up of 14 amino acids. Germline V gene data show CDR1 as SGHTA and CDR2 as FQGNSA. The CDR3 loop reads CASSLKHGPYEQYF. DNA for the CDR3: TGTGCCAGCAGCTTAAAGCACGGGCCCTACGAGCAGTACTTC.

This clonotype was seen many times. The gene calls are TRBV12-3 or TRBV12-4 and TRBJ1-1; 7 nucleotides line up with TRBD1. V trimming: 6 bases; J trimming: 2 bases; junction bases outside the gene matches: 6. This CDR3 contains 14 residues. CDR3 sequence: CASRPGQINTEAFF. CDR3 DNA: TGTGCCAGCAGACCGGGACAGATAAACACTGAAGCTTTCTTT.

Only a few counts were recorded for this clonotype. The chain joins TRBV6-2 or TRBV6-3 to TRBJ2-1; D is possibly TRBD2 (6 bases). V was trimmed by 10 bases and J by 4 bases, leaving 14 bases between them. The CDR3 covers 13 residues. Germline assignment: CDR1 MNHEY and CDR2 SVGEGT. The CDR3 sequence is CAIGTPIYNEQFF. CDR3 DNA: TGTGCCATCGGGACTCCAATTTACAATGAGCAGTTCTTC.

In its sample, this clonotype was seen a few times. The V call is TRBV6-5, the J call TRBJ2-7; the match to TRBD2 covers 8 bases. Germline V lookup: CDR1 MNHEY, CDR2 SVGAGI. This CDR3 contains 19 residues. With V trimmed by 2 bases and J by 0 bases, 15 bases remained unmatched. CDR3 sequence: CASSYRREDFGVASYEQYF. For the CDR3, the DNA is TGTGCCAGCAGTTACCGGCGGGAGGATTTCGGTGTGGCCTCCTACGAGCAGTACTTC.

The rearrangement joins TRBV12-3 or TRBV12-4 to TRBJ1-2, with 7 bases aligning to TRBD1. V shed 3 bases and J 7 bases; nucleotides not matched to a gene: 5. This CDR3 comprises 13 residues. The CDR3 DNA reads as TGTGCCAGCAGTTTCGAAGGGGGCGGTGGCTACACCTTC. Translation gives CASSFEGGGGYTF.

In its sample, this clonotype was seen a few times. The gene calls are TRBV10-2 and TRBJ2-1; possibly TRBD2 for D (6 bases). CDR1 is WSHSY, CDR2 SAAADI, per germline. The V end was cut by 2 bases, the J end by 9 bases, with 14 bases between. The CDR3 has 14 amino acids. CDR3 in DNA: TGCGCCAGCAGTGAGAGGGACTGGAAACTTGAGCAGTTCTTC. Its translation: CASSERDWKLEQFF.

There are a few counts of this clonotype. Here the CDR3 reads CASSRSVRGPYEQYF. The CDR3 DNA sequence: TGTGCCAGCAGCCGGAGCGTCCGGGGGCCCTACGAGCAGTACTTC. J is TRBJ2-7 and V is TRBV7-2; either TRBD1 or TRBD2 may supply D (6 bases each). Trimming took 5 bases from V and 2 from J, leaving 16 bases between them. The germline V gene encodes CDR1 SGHTA and CDR2 FQGNSA. The CDR3 is made up of 15 amino acids.

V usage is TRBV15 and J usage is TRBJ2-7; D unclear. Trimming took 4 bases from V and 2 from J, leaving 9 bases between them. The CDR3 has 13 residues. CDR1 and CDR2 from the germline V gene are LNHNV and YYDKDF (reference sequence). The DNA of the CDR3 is TGTGCCACCAGCACCTATGAGGCCTACGAGCAGTACTTC. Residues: CATSTYEAYEQYF.